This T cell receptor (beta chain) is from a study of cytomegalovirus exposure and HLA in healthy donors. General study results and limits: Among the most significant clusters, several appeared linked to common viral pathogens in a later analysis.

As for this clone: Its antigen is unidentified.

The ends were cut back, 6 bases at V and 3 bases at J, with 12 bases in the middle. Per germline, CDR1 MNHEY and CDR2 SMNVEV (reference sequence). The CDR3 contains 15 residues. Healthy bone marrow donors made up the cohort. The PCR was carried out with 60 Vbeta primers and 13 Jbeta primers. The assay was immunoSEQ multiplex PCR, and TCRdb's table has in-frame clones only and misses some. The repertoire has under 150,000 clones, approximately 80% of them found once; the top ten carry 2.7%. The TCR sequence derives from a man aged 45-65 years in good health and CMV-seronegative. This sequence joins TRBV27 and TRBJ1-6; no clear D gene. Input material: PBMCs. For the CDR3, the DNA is TGTGCCAGCAGCCGGCACCGCGGCTATAATTCACCCCTCCACTTT. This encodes CASSRHRGYNSPLHF.